The entry that follows covers one T cell receptor (beta chain) sequence. The sample holds many counts of this clonotype. There is no known antigen for this receptor. There are no base qualities to consult, and no much larger clone falls within one base. The time point label on this specimen signifies: persistent/refractory GD, antithyroid drugs over 5 years with positive TRAb. For both TCR sequencing and RNA sequencing, RNA was extracted from PBMCs using TRIzol. The diagnosis of Graves' disease followed American Thyroid Association guidelines. Recruitment of patients was carried out at an endocrinology department in Xi'an, China. Each patient gave approximately 10 milliliters of peripheral blood, collected in an EDTA anticoagulant tube. PBMCs were isolated by Ficoll Paque Plus density gradient separation without further T cell sorting. An Agilent 2100 Bioanalyzer and agarose gel were used to check RNA quality, while a NanoDrop 2000 measured RNA concentration.

Cut back by 9 bases and 0 bases, the V and J ends lie 6 bases apart. CDR1 and CDR2 are drawn from the germline V gene (reference sequence): SEHNR, FQNEAQ. The CDR3 numbers 13 residues from cysteine through phenylalanine. Only CDR3 DNA is held: 39 bases, read in frame from base 1. The library came from multiplex PCR. Sequenced using an Illumina HiSeq 4000. TCR beta libraries were built with iRepertoire HTBI primers and Arm-PCR amplification of CDR3 regions. PCR products were gel purified before sequencing. Regarding the original processing steps: Gene usage analysis of CDR3 amino acid clonotypes used the 55 to 80 TRBV and about 13 TRBJ segments found across samples. COPE and FqMerger were used to merge filtered high-quality paired reads into contigs. Contigs were aligned with BLAST to IMGT TRBV, TRBD and TRBJ reference genes, and CDR3 was defined per IMGT. Any clonotype with a frequency above 0.1% was counted as a highly expanded clone. Shannon entropy was used to measure repertoire diversity, and the Gini coefficient was used to measure V-J evenness. Clonotypes shared by more than one individual were considered public. TCRdb redid the processing of the public reads, applying fastp at Q25 and MiXCR, and retained in-frame beta chains. Every distinct CDR3 protein forms one entry, paired with its most common genes and DNA. TCRdb, rather than the study authors, made the V and J calls. The sample table shows 350,000 to 450,000 distinct CDR3 sequences, and 20% to 25% are seen once. The ten largest make up approximately 14% of the sample.

This sample stems from a study of regulatory T cells in long-lasting Graves disease (dated by TCRdb to the early 2020s). General notes on the study: Persistent Graves' disease meant more than 5 years of antithyroid drug treatment with TSH receptor autoantibodies that stayed positive. The study took place in China and was registered as a clinical trial. Peripheral blood TCR sequencing and RNA sequencing compared persistent Graves' disease patients with newly diagnosed Graves' disease patients. A total of around 35 samples were covered by TCR sequencing, comprising some 13 persistent and around 20 newly diagnosed Graves' disease patients. On average, persistent Graves' disease patients in the clinical cohort had been on antithyroid drugs for about 10.3 years.

What the work shows at the level of the full study, not this receptor alone: Peripheral blood alone was examined, since thyroid tissue, which constituted the primary lesion, could not be accessed. Persistent disease showed preferential use of TRBV28, TRBJ1-2 and TRBJ2-5, whereas newly diagnosed disease favored TRBV20-1 and TRBJ2-1. Compared with newly diagnosed patients, patients with persistent Graves' disease had lower TCR Shannon entropy and fewer highly expanded clones, which suggests clonal expansion. Sequencing and analysis were limited to the TCR beta chain. The authors noted that the small sample size was a limitation that may lower accuracy. More public clonotypes were shared among persistent patients (roughly 2,700) than among newly diagnosed patients (roughly 1,000).

The chain links TRBV7-9 with TRBJ2-6; the D gene assignment is ambiguous. This clonotype was sampled from a female donor with Graves disease. The material was peripheral blood mononuclear cells (PBMCs), obtained when the disease was refractory, from a patient treated with antithyroid drugs. The CDR3 loop reads CARSRSGANVLTF. The DNA sequence follows: TGTGCCAGGAGCCGCTCTGGGGCCAACGTCCTGACTTTC.